A selection of T cell receptor beta chains follows, all from one sample in a study of shared clonotypes between healthy human individuals. Only in-frame clones appear in the TCRdb table, and some are missing; sequencing was by immunoSEQ multiplex PCR. The sample shows under 2.5 million clones, around 93% of them seen only once. The sequenced sample was naive CD4+ T cells from PBMCs. Every receptor here comes from a man between 18 and 29 years old in good health. Some clones in this sample may be carry-over from other donors' samples. Both conserved end residues are part of each CDR3. Fields, in order: D gene, clone size, V gene, J gene, CDR3 DNA, CDR3 protein. The D gene is left open where the match is weak. Some rows have no size entry. The others give once, few or many, or a class for an expanded clone.

D: .; size: .; V: TRBV7-2; J: TRBJ2-5; DNA: TGTGCCAGCAGGCAGATCGGGGAGACCCAGTACTTC; CDR3: CASRQIGETQYF
D: .; size: .; V: TRBV29-1; J: TRBJ1-4; DNA: TGCAGCGGCAGGGACTTATCCGAAAAACTGTTTTTT; CDR3: CSGRDLSEKLFF
D: .; size: .; V: TRBV19; J: TRBJ1-5; DNA: TGTGCCAGTAGTTTTGGGGGGTATCAGCCCCAGCATTTT; CDR3: CASSFGGYQPQHF
D: TRBD2; size: .; V: TRBV5-1; J: TRBJ2-5; DNA: TGCGCCAGCAGCCGACTAGCGGGAGACGAAGAGACCCAGTACTTC; CDR3: CASSRLAGDEETQYF
D: .; size: .; V: TRBV19; J: TRBJ2-4; DNA: TGTGCCAGTAGAACAAACCCGGGGAACATTCAGTACTTC; CDR3: CASRTNPGNIQYF
D: TRBD2; size: .; V: TRBV5-4; J: TRBJ2-5; DNA: TGTGCCAGCAGCTTCGGACTAGCGGCCCCCGAGACCCAGTACTTC; CDR3: CASSFGLAAPETQYF
D: .; size: .; V: TRBV10-3; J: TRBJ2-5; DNA: TGTGCCATCAGTGAGTTTTTTCTGGGGACGAATCGGACCCAGTACTTC; CDR3: CAISEFFLGTNRTQYF
D: .; size: .; V: TRBV21-1; J: TRBJ2-1; DNA: TGTGCCAGCAGCATTGCAGGGCTTCCCCCACACAATGAGCAGTTCTTC; CDR3: CASSIAGLPPHNEQFF
D: TRBD1; size: .; V: TRBV7-2; J: TRBJ2-1; DNA: TGTGCCAGCAGCTTAGCCAGAATCGGGACAGGGGACAATGAGCAGTTCTTC; CDR3: CASSLARIGTGDNEQFF
D: .; size: many; V: TRBV27; J: TRBJ2-7; DNA: TGTGCCAGCAGTTTGACAGTCCTCTCCTACGAGCAGTACTTC; CDR3: CASSLTVLSYEQYF
D: .; size: .; V: TRBV30; J: TRBJ1-1; DNA: TGTGCCGGGGGGGACGGAACCACTGAAGCTTTCTTT; CDR3: CAGGDGTTEAFF
D: .; size: .; V: TRBV7-6; J: TRBJ1-5; DNA: TGTGCCAGCAGCTTAGCGGTGGGCCAGCCCCAGCATTTT; CDR3: CASSLAVGQPQHF
D: .; size: .; V: TRBV7-9; J: TRBJ2-3; DNA: TGTGCCAGCAGCTTAGCAGGGACCACAGATACGCAGTATTTT; CDR3: CASSLAGTTDTQYF
D: TRBD2; size: .; V: TRBV4-1; J: TRBJ2-1; DNA: TGCGCCAGCAGCCTGCCCCGGACTAGCGGGAGGAGTCAGAGAAATGAGCAGTTCTTC; CDR3: CASSLPRTSGRSQRNEQFF
D: .; size: .; V: TRBV15; J: TRBJ2-7; DNA: TGTGCCACCAGCAGCCTCACCCACCCCGACTTAAACTACGAGCAGTACTTC; CDR3: CATSSLTHPDLNYEQYF